These 14 T cell receptor beta chains came from one sample sequenced in a study of blood T cell repertoires in COVID-19. The data were produced by immunoSEQ multiplex PCR, yet TCRdb's version contains in-frame clones alone and is incomplete. The sample holds about 220,000 clones, 80% to 85% seen once. Source material: peripheral blood. Receptor source: a woman aged 55-70 years who had recovered from COVID-19.

The chain carries TRBV10-3 and TRBJ2-1, with TRBD1 matching over 9 bases. The V gene's germline CDR1 is ENHRY and CDR2 SYGVKD. CDR3 size: 16 residues. V trimming: 3 bases; J trimming: 6 bases; junction bases outside the gene matches: 9. CDR3 sequence (DNA): TGTGCCATCAGTGACACCTCCGGGACAGGGACCAATGAGCAGTTCTTC. Its translation: CAISDTSGTGTNEQFF.

The chain has TRBV7-9 and TRBJ1-6, with 7 bases matching TRBD1. CDR1 is SEHNR, CDR2 FQNEAQ, per germline (reference sequence). With 5 bases clipped from V and 3 bases from J, the junction kept 7 bases outside the gene matches. This CDR3 is 16 amino acids long. CDR3 sequence reads: CASSATGSVYNSPLHF. The CDR3 bases are TGTGCCAGCAGCGCGACAGGGTCTGTCTATAATTCACCCCTCCACTTT.

This clone was observed a few times. J is TRBJ2-7 and V is TRBV4-2; TRBD2 agrees at 9 bases. Germline V gives CDR1 LGHNA, CDR2 YNFKEQ. The CDR3 spans 17 residues. V lost 1 base and J lost 3; bases outside the gene matches: 10. CDR3 sequence: CASSQADASGVYYEQYF. The CDR3 nucleotides are TGTGCCAGCAGCCAAGCTGATGCTAGCGGGGTCTACTACGAGCAGTACTTC.

V and J are TRBV6-4 and TRBJ1-5; 7 nucleotides align to TRBD1. The junction had 6 bases not matched to a gene; V was cut back by 0 bases and J by 1 base. CDR1 and CDR2 (germline): MRHNA, SNTAGT. The CDR3 has 17 residues. In nucleotides, the CDR3 is TGTGCCAGCAGTGACTCGGAGGACAGGCGGAGCAATCAGCCCCAGCATTTT. This sequence encodes CASSDSEDRRSNQPQHF.

This rearrangement joins TRBV4-1 to TRBJ1-2; D gene uncertain. The CDR3 runs 17 residues. Between the trimmed V and J ends, which lost 6 bases and 7 bases, there was a span of 27 bases. Germline V gene sequence: CDR1 MGHRA, CDR2 YSYEKL. The CDR3 DNA is TGCGCCAGCAGTGCGCCCAGCGCGATTGGTAGAAAAAGTGGCTACACCTTC. It is translated as CASSAPSAIGRKSGYTF.

V usage is TRBV14 and J usage is TRBJ2-1, with D perhaps matching TRBD2 (6 bases). Germline values: CDR1 SGHDN, CDR2 FVKESK. This CDR3 comprises 15 residues. Deletions cut 0 bases from V and 4 bases from J, with 10 bases between. CDR3 sequence: CASSQEGLSYNEQFF. DNA for the CDR3: TGTGCCAGCAGCCAAGAGGGACTGTCTTACAATGAGCAGTTCTTC.

This chain joins TRBV10-3 and TRBJ2-5; 9 bases line up with TRBD2. Germline-derived CDR1 and CDR2 are ENHRY and SYGVKD. The CDR3 spans 14 residues. V was pared by 11 bases and J by 4 bases, with 11 bases of the junction left unmatched. CDR3: CALGSGGNLETQYF. CDR3 sequence (DNA): TGTGCCCTCGGTAGCGGGGGAAACTTAGAGACCCAGTACTTC.

This chain uses TRBV7-3 with TRBJ1-2, with D hard to call. CDR1 is SGHTA, CDR2 FQGTGA, per germline. The V end was cut by 0 bases, the J end by 4 bases, with 6 bases between. This CDR3 has 13 residues. The CDR3 here is CASSLTESYGYTF. The CDR3 nucleotides are TGTGCCAGCAGCTTAACGGAGAGCTATGGCTACACCTTC.

This clone has more than one count but fewer than ten. This chain uses TRBV4-1 with TRBJ1-1, with 10 bases aligning to TRBD1. V was pared by 7 bases and J by 4 bases, with 6 bases of the junction left unmatched. Per germline, CDR1 MGHRA and CDR2 YSYEKL. The CDR3 runs 14 residues. The CDR3 sequence is CASNDRGRTTEAFF. In DNA, the CDR3 is TGCGCCAGCAACGACAGGGGGCGGACCACTGAAGCTTTCTTT.

The V gene is TRBV9, the J gene TRBJ2-3; TRBD2 might be the D (6 bases). Trimming took off 4 bases at V and 0 bases at J, with 21 bases between the two ends. Germline CDR1 reads SGDLS; CDR2 reads YYNGEE. The CDR3 runs to 18 residues. The CDR3 reads CASSPRAGGNTSTDTQYF. CDR3 sequence (DNA): TGTGCCAGCAGCCCAAGAGCGGGCGGAAACACTAGCACAGATACGCAGTATTTT.

The V call is TRBV20-1, the J call TRBJ2-3; 7 bases map to TRBD1. The J segment lost 6 bases and the V segment lost 3 bases, leaving 15 bases of the junction unmatched. Germline CDR1 is DFQATT and CDR2 is SNEGSKA (reference sequence). The CDR3 contains 16 residues. CDR3 DNA: TGCAGTGCTAGTACGGTTGCACAGGGGTTGTGGGATACGCAGTATTTT. Amino acids: CSASTVAQGLWDTQYF.

The chain carries TRBV11-2 and TRBJ2-5; perhaps TRBD1 as D (5 bases). The length of the CDR3 is 13 residues. V was clipped by 7 bases and J by 1 base, with 10 bases between them. Germline V lookup: CDR1 SGHAT, CDR2 FQNNGV. CDR3 DNA sequence: TGTGCCAGCACCAGCGACAGCCAAGAGACCCAGTACTTC. Amino acid sequence: CASTSDSQETQYF.

The chain uses TRBV9 and TRBJ2-3; no clear D. The germline V gene encodes CDR1 SGDLS and CDR2 YYNGEE. Trimming removed 0 bases from V and 2 bases from J, with 4 bases in between. This CDR3 contains 13 residues. The CDR3 DNA reads TGTGCCAGCAGCGTAGTAGTCACAGATACGCAGTATTTT. Its translation: CASSVVVTDTQYF.

The rearrangement uses TRBV4-1 and TRBJ1-5, with 7 bases matching TRBD1. The V and J ends lost 4 bases and 3 bases, in that order; junction bases with no gene match: 9. The CDR3 runs to 16 residues. Germline CDR1 reads MGHRA; CDR2 reads YSYEKL. CDR3 sequence reads: CASSRDSGTVNQPQHF. The CDR3, as DNA: TGCGCCAGCAGCCGTGACTCCGGGACAGTCAATCAGCCCCAGCATTTT.